This T cell receptor (beta chain) was captured by sequencing in a study of post-analysis software for immune sequencing data. Study-level information: The disease courses covered relapsing-remitting, secondary progressive and progressive-relapsing multiple sclerosis.

CDR1 and CDR2 from the germline V gene are SQVTM and ANQGSEA. Between the trimmed V and J ends, which lost 7 bases and 10 bases, there was a span of 13 bases. This CDR3 spans 10 amino acids. For this clonotype: Its antigen remains unidentified.

Included in the TCR beta cDNA libraries were unique molecular identifiers. When about 1 to 11 million T cells were used, they gave hundreds of thousands of cDNA molecules. TCRdb reanalysed the PCR reads using MiXCR and keeps one entry per CDR3 protein. The sample includes more than 450,000 distinct CDR3 sequences, around 36% seen only once; the top ten take 5% to 6%. Notes on the study in general: Included in a set of roughly five TRBV segments more frequent in patients than controls were TRBV5-6, TRBV5-1 and TRBV20-1.

J is TRBJ1-1 and V is TRBV29-1, with D possibly being TRBD1 (5 bases). This TCR came from a girl between 2 and 17 years old with multiple sclerosis. What was sequenced was blood. The CDR3 sequence is CSGGGEGAFF. CDR3 coding DNA: TGCAGCGGGGGCGGGGAGGGAGCTTTCTTT.